This T cell receptor (beta chain) was recorded in a study of shared clonotypes between healthy human individuals. Study-wide context: Donors had three CD4 naive, three CD4 memory, two CD8 naive and one CD8 memory plate apiece.

Execution of the assay was at deep level. The method was immunoSEQ multiplex PCR; TCRdb's version includes in-frame clones alone and lacks a portion of them. The sample contains 2 million to 2.5 million clones, 85% to 95% of which appear only once. The CDR3 is made up of 19 amino acids. The V and J ends lost 0 bases and 2 bases, in that order; junction bases with no gene match: 12. Germline V gene sequence: CDR1 LNHNV, CDR2 YYDKDF (reference sequence). The sample was naive CD4+ T cells from PBMCs. Noted subset: CD45RA+ positively selected. The chain is built from TRBV15 and TRBJ2-5, with 10 bases fitting TRBD2. The TCR comes from a man aged 18 to 35 in good health. Some clones in this sample may be carry-over from other donors' samples. The CDR3 region has the DNA TGTGCCACCAGCAGAGATCCGTGGCTAGCGGGAGACATTCAAGAGACCCAGTACTTC. This encodes CATSRDPWLAGDIQETQYF. Together with reference TRBV15 and TRBJ2-5, the CDR3 gives the full variable domain: DAMVIQNPRYQVTQFGKPVTLSCSQTLNHNVMYWYQQKSSQAPKLLFHYYDKDFNNEADTPDNFQSRRPNTSFCFLDIRSPGLGDTAMYLCATSRDPWLAGDIQETQYFGPGTRLLVL.